This passage covers 11 T cell receptor beta chains from one sample sequenced in a study of blood T cell repertoires in COVID-19. Sequencing was performed with immunoSEQ multiplex PCR; in TCRdb, only in-frame clones are kept and a portion is missing. In the table there are roughly 15,000 clones, about 91% of which are singletons. What was sequenced was peripheral blood. These receptors all come from a human donor in a cohort sampled during active COVID-19.

The genes are TRBV6-4 and TRBJ2-1; a possible D gene is TRBD1 (6 bases). There are 14 residues in the CDR3. Per germline, CDR1 MRHNA and CDR2 SNTAGT. V dropped 1 base and J dropped 6 bases, with 10 bases sitting between them. The CDR3 sequence: CASSDLGAANEQFF. The CDR3 nucleotides are TGTGCCAGCAGTGACTTGGGGGCGGCCAATGAGCAGTTCTTC.

The rearrangement links TRBV6-6 to TRBJ2-7; D unresolved. The CDR3 is 13 amino acids. V was cut by 5 bases and J by 0 bases, with 8 bases left in between. Germline V lookup: CDR1 MNHNY, CDR2 SVGAGI (reference sequence). Here the CDR3 DNA reads TGTGCCAGCAGTAGAGGCAACTCCTACGAGCAGTACTTC. This codes for CASSRGNSYEQYF.

This clone showed up just once. The chain links TRBV27 to TRBJ2-3; 7 nucleotides agree with TRBD1. Germline CDR1 reads MNHEY; CDR2 reads SMNVEV (reference sequence). Germline trimming cut 6 bases from V and 4 bases from J; bases unmatched to any gene: 7. The CDR3 contains 14 residues. CDR3 sequence reads: CASSWVQGADTQYF. The CDR3 coding sequence is TGTGCCAGCAGCTGGGTTCAGGGGGCAGATACGCAGTATTTT.

The chain uses TRBV7-9 and TRBJ2-5, with 8 positions matching TRBD1. CDR3 length: 15 residues. V was pared by 2 bases and J by 8 bases, with 10 bases of the junction left unmatched. The germline gives CDR1 SEHNR, CDR2 FQNEAQ (reference sequence). CDR3 residues: CASSLQGQETGTQYF. The CDR3 DNA is TGTGCCAGCAGCTTACAGGGACAGGAGACTGGAACCCAGTACTTC.

The chain employs TRBV9 and TRBJ1-2; the match to TRBD1 covers 8 bases. The length of the CDR3 is 15 residues. The germline gives CDR1 SGDLS, CDR2 YYNGEE. The J segment lost 5 bases and the V segment lost 0 bases, leaving 6 bases of the junction unmatched. CDR3 sequence (DNA): TGTGCCAGCAGCGTAGCGACAGGGGTGGGTTATGGCTACACCTTC. Its protein product is CASSVATGVGYGYTF.

The chain has TRBV3-1 (or the pseudogene TRBV3-2) and TRBJ2-1; D perhaps matches TRBD2 (6 bases). The germline gives CDR1 LGHDT, CDR2 YNNKEL (reference sequence). CDR3 length: 15 amino acids. Deletions cut 6 bases from V and 6 bases from J, with 18 bases between. CDR3: CASRAGTSKANEQFF. The CDR3 DNA sequence: TGTGCCAGCAGAGCCGGGACTTCAAAAGCCAATGAGCAGTTCTTC.

The chain joins TRBV3-1 (or the pseudogene TRBV3-2) to TRBJ1-3, with D perhaps matching TRBD1 (5 bases). Trimming removed 5 bases at V and 0 bases at J, with 14 bases between. There are 16 residues in the CDR3. The germline V gene has CDR1 LGHDT and CDR2 YNNKEL (reference sequence). CDR3 residues: CASSYSGLHSGNTIYF. As DNA, the CDR3 is TGTGCCAGCAGCTATTCGGGACTCCACTCTGGAAACACCATATATTTT.

This clone was detected once. The V call is TRBV30, the J call TRBJ2-5; 10 nucleotides align to TRBD2. Germline CDR1 is GTSNPN and CDR2 is SVGIG (reference sequence). Trimming removed 2 bases from V and 5 bases from J; junction bases left unmatched: 11. This CDR3 has 16 amino acids. CDR3 coding DNA: TGTGCCTGGAGTCTGGGGGCTAGCGGGAGTCGGGAGACCCAGTACTTC. It codes for CAWSLGASGSRETQYF.

A word on this clone: One junction end disagrees with the germline gene, perhaps due to a read error. CDR3 coding DNA: TGTGCCAGCAGCTTAATACATGGGGGAGCGGGAGGGCAAGTCTTC. Translating it yields CASSLIHGGAGGQVF. The chain links TRBV7-3 to TRBJ2-1; 10 bases match TRBD2. This CDR3 contains 15 residues. The germline V gene encodes CDR1 SGHTA and CDR2 FQGTGA.

Only one count was recorded for this clone. This sequence joins TRBV4-1 and TRBJ1-2, with 10 bases identical to TRBD1. Germline CDR1 and CDR2: MGHRA and YSYEKL. The CDR3 has 16 amino acids. The V and J ends lost 3 bases and 3 bases, in that order; junction bases with no gene match: 7. The DNA of the CDR3 is TGCGCCAGCAGCCAGAGCCGGGACAGGGGCCACTATGGCTACACCTTC. Amino acids: CASSQSRDRGHYGYTF.

The chain couples TRBV6-5 to TRBJ2-6; D is unclear. The V gene lost 6 bases and the J gene lost 1 base, with 4 bases spanning the gap. This CDR3 spans 13 amino acids. Germline V gene data show CDR1 as MNHEY and CDR2 as SVGAGI. CDR3 coding DNA: TGTGCCAGCAGAGAGTCTGGGGCCAACGTCCTGACTTTC. It specifies CASRESGANVLTF.